The 11 T cell receptor beta chains presented below share a single source sample, sequenced in a study of T cell repertoires in cytomegalovirus infection. Antigen specificity for these receptors is unknown. MiXCR, run by TCRdb on the reads, gives a single entry per CDR3 protein. The table records around 770,000 distinct CDR3 sequences, 25% to 35% of them present only once. Sample: cultured CD8+ T cells from PBMCs, taken from culture after CMV antigen stimulation. Receptors originate from a human donor in good health (CMV status not recorded). Some clones in this sample may be carry-over from other donors' samples.

This clonotype was picked up a small number of times. The J gene is TRBJ2-6, the V gene TRBV27; D gene ambiguous. The CDR3 has 17 residues. Per germline, CDR1 MNHEY and CDR2 SMNVEV (reference sequence). Deletions cut 0 bases from V and 0 bases from J, with 9 bases between. The DNA of the CDR3 is TGTGCCAGCAGTTTATCGCCCTCGGTCTCTGGGGCCAACGTCCTGACTTTC. Its protein product is CASSLSPSVSGANVLTF.

The chain recombines TRBV6-5 with TRBJ1-1; weak D call: TRBD1 (5 bases). The ends were cut back, 6 bases at V and 4 bases at J, with 15 bases in the middle. Germline lookup yields CDR1 MNHEY and CDR2 SVGAGI. This CDR3 comprises 14 residues. The CDR3 bases are TGTGCCAGCAGCCCAGCCCCAGGGACCACTGAAGCTTTCTTT. Translating gives CASSPAPGTTEAFF.

This chain joins TRBV6-2 or TRBV6-3 and TRBJ2-1; the D gene is possibly TRBD1 (5 bases). The germline V gene has CDR1 MNHEY and CDR2 SVGEGT. CDR3 length equals 14 residues. The germline V and J ends were trimmed by 5 bases and 7 bases, with 15 bases remaining between them. The CDR3 loop is CASSGRGHLNEQFF. The CDR3 nucleotides are TGTGCCAGCAGTGGAAGGGGCCATCTGAATGAGCAGTTCTTC.

This clonotype was picked up many times. V usage is TRBV11-1 and J usage is TRBJ2-5; TRBD2 is a possible D gene (5 bases). The germline V gene encodes CDR1 SGHAT and CDR2 FQDESV (reference sequence). The V gene lost 1 base and the J gene lost 1 base, with 10 bases spanning the gap. The CDR3 covers 15 residues. The CDR3 nucleotides are TGTGCCAGCAGCTTAGGGAGGAACTTCCAAGAGACCCAGTACTTC. This gives the protein CASSLGRNFQETQYF.

J is TRBJ2-2 and V is TRBV28, with D tentatively TRBD2 (6 bases). Germline V gene data show CDR1 as MDHEN and CDR2 as SYDVKM. This CDR3 is 12 amino acids long. Trimming left V 7 bases short and J 6 bases short, with 9 bases between. The CDR3 nucleotides are TGTGCCAGCAATCCGGGGGCCGGGGAGCTGTTTTTT. Encoded protein: CASNPGAGELFF.

This clonotype was seen ten or more times. The V call is TRBV28, the J call TRBJ2-1; D remains ambiguous. The germline gives CDR1 MDHEN, CDR2 SYDVKM. This CDR3 has 14 amino acids. Between the trimmed V and J ends, which lost 1 base and 5 bases, there was a span of 9 bases. The CDR3 nucleotides are TGTGCCAGCAGTTTATTCGGCATCCACAATGAGCAGTTCTTC. This gives the protein CASSLFGIHNEQFF.

V and J are TRBV7-8 and TRBJ2-7; D remains ambiguous. CDR1 is SGHVS and CDR2 is FQNEAQ in the germline V gene. This CDR3 comprises 14 residues. V was trimmed by 5 bases and J by 3 bases, leaving 14 bases between them. CDR3 in amino acids: CASSPDRWNYEQYF. CDR3 nucleotide sequence: TGTGCCAGCAGCCCCGATAGGTGGAACTACGAGCAGTACTTC. The whole variable domain, filled in from reference TRBV7-8 and TRBJ2-7, reads GAGVSQSPRYKVAKRGQDVALRCDPISGHVSLFWYQQALGQGPEFLTYFQNEAQLDKSGLPSDRFFAERPEGSVSTLKIQRTQQEDSAVYLCASSPDRWNYEQYFGPGTRLTVT.

This clonotype was observed a few times. The chain is built from TRBV6-6 and TRBJ2-1; 7 bases match TRBD2. The CDR3 has 14 amino acids. Germline V gene data show CDR1 as MNHNY and CDR2 as SVGAGI (reference sequence). Trimming took 8 bases from V and 5 from J; bases not matched to a gene: 9. This CDR3 is CASRSGGFHNEQFF. The CDR3 DNA follows: TGTGCCAGCCGTTCCGGGGGGTTCCACAATGAGCAGTTCTTC.

There are a few counts of this clonotype. The chain combines TRBV6-5 with TRBJ1-1; D is uncertain. V gave up 7 bases and J gave up 1 base, with 10 bases separating them. Looked up from germline, CDR1 is MNHEY and CDR2 is SVGAGI. The CDR3 consists of 13 residues. Here the CDR3 DNA reads TGTGCCAGCACCGGAAACAGGAACACTGAAGCTTTCTTT. This encodes CASTGNRNTEAFF.

The chain combines TRBV19 with TRBJ1-1; D is possibly TRBD1 (6 bases). Germline V CDR1 and CDR2: LNHDA, SQIVND (reference sequence). Between the trimmed V and J ends, which lost 2 bases and 2 bases, there was a span of 12 bases. CDR3 length equals 15 residues. The CDR3 region is CASSISGTSNTEAFF. The CDR3 bases are TGTGCCAGTAGTATATCCGGGACAAGCAACACTGAAGCTTTCTTT.

V and J are TRBV20-1 and TRBJ2-1; 7 bases line up with TRBD1. V shed 3 bases and J 2 bases; nucleotides not matched to a gene: 7. The CDR3 runs 15 residues. Per germline, CDR1 DFQATT and CDR2 SNEGSKA (reference sequence). The CDR3 here is CSARTGLPPYNEQFF. CDR3 DNA: TGCAGTGCTAGGACAGGGCTACCACCCTACAATGAGCAGTTCTTC.